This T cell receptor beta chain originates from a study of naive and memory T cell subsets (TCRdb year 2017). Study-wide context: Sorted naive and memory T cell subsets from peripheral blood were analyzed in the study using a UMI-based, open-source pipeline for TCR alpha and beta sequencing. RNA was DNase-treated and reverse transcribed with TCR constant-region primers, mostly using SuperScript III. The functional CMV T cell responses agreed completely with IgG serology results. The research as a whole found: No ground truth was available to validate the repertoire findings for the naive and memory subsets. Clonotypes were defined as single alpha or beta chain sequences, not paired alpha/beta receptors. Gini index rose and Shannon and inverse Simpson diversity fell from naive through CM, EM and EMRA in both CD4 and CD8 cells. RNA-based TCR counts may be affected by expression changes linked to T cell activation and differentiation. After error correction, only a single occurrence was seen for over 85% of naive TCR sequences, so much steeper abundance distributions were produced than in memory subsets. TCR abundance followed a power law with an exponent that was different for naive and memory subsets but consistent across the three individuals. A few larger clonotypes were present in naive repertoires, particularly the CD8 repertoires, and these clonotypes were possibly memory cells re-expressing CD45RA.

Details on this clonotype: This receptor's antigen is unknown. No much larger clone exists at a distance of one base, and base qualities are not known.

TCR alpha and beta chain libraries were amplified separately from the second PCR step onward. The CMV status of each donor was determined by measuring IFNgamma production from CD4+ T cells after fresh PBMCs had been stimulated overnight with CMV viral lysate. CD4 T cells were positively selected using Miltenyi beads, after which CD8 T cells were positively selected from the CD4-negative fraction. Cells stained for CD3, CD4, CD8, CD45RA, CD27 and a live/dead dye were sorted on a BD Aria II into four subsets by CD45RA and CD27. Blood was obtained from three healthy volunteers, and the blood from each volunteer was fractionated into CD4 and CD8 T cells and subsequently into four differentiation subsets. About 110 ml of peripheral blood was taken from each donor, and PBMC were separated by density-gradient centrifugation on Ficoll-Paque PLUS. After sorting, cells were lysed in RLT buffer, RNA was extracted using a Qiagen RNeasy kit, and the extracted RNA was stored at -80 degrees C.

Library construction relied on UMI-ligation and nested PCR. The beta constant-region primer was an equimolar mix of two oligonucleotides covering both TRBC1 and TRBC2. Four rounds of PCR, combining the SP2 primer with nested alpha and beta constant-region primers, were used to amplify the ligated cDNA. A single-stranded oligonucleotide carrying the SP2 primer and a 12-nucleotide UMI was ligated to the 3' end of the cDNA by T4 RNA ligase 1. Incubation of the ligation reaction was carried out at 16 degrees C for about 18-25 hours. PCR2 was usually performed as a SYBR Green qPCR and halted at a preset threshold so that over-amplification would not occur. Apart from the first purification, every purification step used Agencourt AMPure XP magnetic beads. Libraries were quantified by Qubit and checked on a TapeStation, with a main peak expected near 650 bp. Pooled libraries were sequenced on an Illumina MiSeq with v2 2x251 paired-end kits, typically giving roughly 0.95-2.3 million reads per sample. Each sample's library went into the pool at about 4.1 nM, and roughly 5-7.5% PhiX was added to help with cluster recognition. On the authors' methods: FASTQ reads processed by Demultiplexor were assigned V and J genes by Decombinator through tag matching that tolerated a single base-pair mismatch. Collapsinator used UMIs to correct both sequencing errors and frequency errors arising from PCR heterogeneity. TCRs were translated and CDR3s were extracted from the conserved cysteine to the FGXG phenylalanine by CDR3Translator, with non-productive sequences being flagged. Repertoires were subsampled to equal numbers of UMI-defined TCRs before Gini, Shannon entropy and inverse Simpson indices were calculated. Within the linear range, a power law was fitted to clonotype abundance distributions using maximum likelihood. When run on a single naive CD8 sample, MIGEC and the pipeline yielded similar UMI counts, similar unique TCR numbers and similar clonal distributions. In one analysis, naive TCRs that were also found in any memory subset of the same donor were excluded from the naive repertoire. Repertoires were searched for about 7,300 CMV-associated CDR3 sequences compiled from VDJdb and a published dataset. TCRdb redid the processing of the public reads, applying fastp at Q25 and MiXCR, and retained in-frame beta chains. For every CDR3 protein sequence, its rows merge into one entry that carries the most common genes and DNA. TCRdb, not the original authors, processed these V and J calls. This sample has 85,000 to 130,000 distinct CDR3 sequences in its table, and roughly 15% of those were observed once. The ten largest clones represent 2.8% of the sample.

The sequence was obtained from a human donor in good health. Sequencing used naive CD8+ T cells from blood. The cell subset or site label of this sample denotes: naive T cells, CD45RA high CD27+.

The DNA sequence is TGTGCCAGTAGTACGGCACACGGCCTGAATGAGCAGTTCTTC. This translates into CASSTAHGLNEQFF. The chain employs TRBV19 and TRBJ2-1; no D gene is confidently identified. Its CDR3 holds 14 amino acids, cysteine through phenylalanine. The kept DNA is CDR3 alone, 42 bases in frame from the first base. The V and J ends are trimmed by 4 bases and 7 bases, leaving 14 bases between them. For CDR1 and CDR2, the germline V gene (reference sequence) lists LNHDA and SQIVND.